This T cell receptor (beta chain) was identified in a study of Ad26.COV2.S vaccination and SARS-CoV-2 variants. Treatment meaning: some 19 received Ad26.COV2.S at low or high dose, single or two shots; 5 received placebo; per-sample allocation not given. The samples were gathered on day 63 after the first injection of vaccine or placebo. Donation came from an adult in Boston who was aged 18-55 years. Only in-frame clones appear in the TCRdb table, and some are missing; sequencing was by immunoSEQ multiplex PCR. The sample records under 550,000 clones, approximately 92% being singletons. V lost 0 bases, J lost 6 bases, and 6 bases lay in between. The CDR3 contains 14 residues. Germline assignment: CDR1 MNHEY and CDR2 SVGEGT. Points from the study as a whole: Reportedly, after vaccination the spike-specific CD8+ and CD4+ T cell responses displayed substantial breadth. Placebo recipients had lower spike-specific TCR breadth than vaccine recipients.

Of note for this clone: Its antigen is not identified.

The material sequenced was peripheral blood, taken in a trial of Ad26.COV2.S vaccine versus placebo. This clonotype was obtained from a person aged 18 to 59 who received the Ad26.COV2.S COVID-19 vaccine or a placebo. The chain joins TRBV6-2 or TRBV6-3 to TRBJ2-6; D is undetermined. CDR3 residues: CASSYSSTANVLTF. CDR3 nucleotide sequence: TGTGCCAGCAGTTACTCGTCGACGGCCAACGTCCTGACTTTC.